Shown below are 28 T cell receptor beta chains from a single sample sequenced in a study of shared clonotypes between healthy human individuals. The naive CD8 fraction comprised CD45RO-negative cells positively selected for CCR7 and excluded terminally differentiated effector memory CD45RA+ cells. The protocol was immunoSEQ multiplex PCR, while the TCRdb copy is restricted to in-frame clones and leaves out a portion. The sample contains about 2 million clones, about 95% of which appear only once. The source material was naive CD8+ T cells sorted from blood. The receptor set was obtained from a man aged 18 to 29 in good health.

The rearrangement uses TRBV5-5 and TRBJ2-7; 9 bases fit TRBD1. The germline CDR1 and CDR2 sequences are SGHKS and YYEKEE (reference sequence). The CDR3 consists of 15 residues. V lost 3 bases, J lost 5 bases, and 9 bases stayed unmatched. The CDR3 here is CASSWNRGRFDEQYF. The CDR3 DNA reads as TGTGCCAGCAGCTGGAACAGGGGGCGATTCGACGAGCAGTACTTC.

This chain links TRBV6-5 with TRBJ2-7; D is unresolved. The length of the CDR3 is 13 residues. Trimming took off 0 bases at V and 5 bases at J, with 8 bases between the two ends. Germline V CDR1 and CDR2: MNHEY, SVGAGI. The CDR3 is CASSYSNLNEQYF. DNA of the CDR3: TGTGCCAGCAGTTACTCCAATTTGAACGAGCAGTACTTC.

This chain connects TRBV6-5 to TRBJ2-5; the D gene is possibly TRBD1 (5 bases). This CDR3 has 13 amino acids. The V end was cut by 8 bases, the J end by 0 bases, with 10 bases between. Germline CDR1 MNHEY, CDR2 SVGAGI. This chain's CDR3 is CASGYRYQETQYF. The CDR3 nucleotides are TGTGCCAGCGGCTACAGGTACCAAGAGACCCAGTACTTC.

The chain couples TRBV30 to TRBJ2-3; a weak D match, TRBD2 (6 bases). Germline V lookup: CDR1 GTSNPN, CDR2 SVGIG (reference sequence). V dropped 5 bases and J dropped 0 bases, with 9 bases sitting between them. The CDR3 loop spans 13 amino acids. DNA of the CDR3: TGTGCCTGGGGCCGGGGGAGCACAGATACGCAGTATTTT. This gives the protein CAWGRGSTDTQYF.

A remark on this clone: This same CDR3 is encoded by further DNA sequences in the sample. The V gene is TRBV9, the J gene TRBJ2-7, with D tentatively TRBD1 or TRBD2 (5 bases each). V lost 0 bases and J lost 2, with 9 bases in between. The length of the CDR3 is 14 residues. Germline lookup yields CDR1 SGDLS and CDR2 YYNGEE. CDR3 amino acids: CASSVGVGAYEQYF. The DNA for the CDR3 is TGTGCCAGCAGCGTAGGCGTGGGGGCCTACGAGCAGTACTTC.

V is TRBV4-3 and J is TRBJ2-7, with 9 bases aligning to TRBD2. Unmatched junction bases numbered 6, after V lost 0 bases and J lost 3 bases. The CDR3 loop spans 16 amino acids. Germline lookup yields CDR1 LGHNA and CDR2 YSLEER. The CDR3 loop is CASSQEGLAGSYEQYF. CDR3 in DNA: TGCGCCAGCAGCCAAGAAGGGCTAGCGGGAAGCTACGAGCAGTACTTC.

This chain uses TRBV7-9 with TRBJ2-2; TRBD2 is a possible D gene (6 bases). CDR1 is SEHNR and CDR2 is FQNEAQ in the germline V gene (reference sequence). Trimming left V 5 bases short and J 3 bases short, with 22 bases between. The CDR3 is 18 residues long. This chain's CDR3 is CASSPWEGIGEDTGELFF. DNA of the CDR3: TGTGCCAGCAGCCCCTGGGAAGGGATCGGGGAGGACACCGGGGAGCTGTTTTTT. Looking up the rest from reference TRBV7-9 and TRBJ2-2 gives the full variable domain: DTGVSQNPRHKITKRGQNVTFRCDPISEHNRLYWYRQTLGQGPEFLTYFQNEAQLEKSRLLSDRFSAERPKGSFSTLEIQRTEQGDSAMYLCASSPWEGIGEDTGELFFGEGSRLTVL.

The chain recombines TRBV7-9 with TRBJ2-7; the match to TRBD1 covers 7 bases. This CDR3 has 13 residues. Germline CDR1 is SEHNR and CDR2 is FQNEAQ (reference sequence). The V gene end was trimmed by 5 bases and the J gene end by 3 bases; junction bases not matched to a gene: 4. CDR3 in DNA: TGTGCCAGCAGCCACAGGGGACACTACGAGCAGTACTTC. This translates into CASSHRGHYEQYF. The full variable domain, rest sourced from reference TRBV7-9 and TRBJ2-7, is DTGVSQNPRHKITKRGQNVTFRCDPISEHNRLYWYRQTLGQGPEFLTYFQNEAQLEKSRLLSDRFSAERPKGSFSTLEIQRTEQGDSAMYLCASSHRGHYEQYFGPGTRLTVT.

The CDR3 DNA reads TGCGCCAGCAGCCAAGTTACAAACACAGATACGCAGTATTTT. This gives the protein CASSQVTNTDTQYF. The V gene is TRBV4-1, the J gene TRBJ2-3; unclear D gene. With 1 base removed from V and 2 bases from J, the gap between germline ends came to 7 bases. CDR1 MGHRA and CDR2 YSYEKL come from the germline V gene. The CDR3 consists of 14 residues.

This chain links TRBV5-8 with TRBJ2-7; 7 nucleotides match TRBD1. In germline, CDR1 is SGHTS, CDR2 YDEGEE. V shed 6 bases and J 1 base; nucleotides not matched to a gene: 4. CDR3 size: 13 residues. CDR3 region: CASTLRGSYEQYF. The CDR3 DNA follows: TGTGCCAGCACCCTCAGGGGGTCCTACGAGCAGTACTTC. Complete variable domain (other parts from reference TRBV5-8 and TRBJ2-7): EAGVTQSPTHLIKTRGQQATLRCSPISGHTSVYWYQQALGLGLQFLLWYDEGEERNRGNFPPRFSGRQFPNYSSELNVNALELEDSALYLCASTLRGSYEQYFGPGTRLTVT.

The chain links TRBV9 to TRBJ2-3; D unresolved. With 0 bases removed from V and 2 bases from J, the gap between germline ends came to 10 bases. CDR1 is SGDLS and CDR2 is YYNGEE in the germline V gene. This CDR3 spans 15 amino acids. CDR3 loop: CASSVGGSATDTQYF. The CDR3 DNA sequence: TGTGCCAGCAGCGTAGGCGGATCAGCCACAGATACGCAGTATTTT. Filled out from reference TRBV9 and TRBJ2-3, the complete variable domain reads DSGVTQTPKHLITATGQRVTLRCSPRSGDLSVYWYQQSLDQGLQFLIQYYNGEERAKGNILERFSAQQFPDLHSELNLSSLELGDSALYFCASSVGGSATDTQYFGPGTRLTVL.

The chain couples TRBV6-5 to TRBJ2-2; D ambiguous. The V end was cut by 5 bases, the J end by 6 bases, with 4 bases between. The CDR3 runs to 11 residues. Germline loops: CDR1 MNHEY, CDR2 SVGAGI. CDR3 sequence: CASSKPGELFF. The CDR3 DNA sequence: TGTGCCAGCAGTAAGCCCGGGGAGCTGTTTTTT.

The V gene is TRBV7-9, the J gene TRBJ2-2, with 7 positions matching TRBD2. Germline V CDR1 and CDR2: SEHNR, FQNEAQ (reference sequence). The CDR3 length is 17 residues. The V gene end was trimmed by 6 bases and the J gene end by 0 bases; junction bases not matched to a gene: 10. The CDR3 sequence: CASSPRTRGPNTGELFF. The CDR3 DNA follows: TGTGCCAGCAGTCCGAGGACTAGGGGCCCGAACACCGGGGAGCTGTTTTTT.

This clone was detected only once. Other nucleotide sequences from this sample produce the same CDR3. The V gene is TRBV4-1, the J gene TRBJ2-1, with D unresolved. Trimming removed 1 base from V and 5 bases from J, with 3 bases in between. The V gene's germline CDR1 is MGHRA and CDR2 YSYEKL. The CDR3 consists of 12 residues. The CDR3 sequence is CASSQAHNEQFF. CDR3 in DNA: TGCGCCAGCAGCCAAGCTCACAATGAGCAGTTCTTC.

This sequence joins TRBV27 and TRBJ2-3; no reliable D call. The V and J ends lost 5 bases and 0 bases respectively, with 12 bases between them. The CDR3 covers 15 residues. The germline gives CDR1 MNHEY, CDR2 SMNVEV (reference sequence). CDR3 sequence: CASSIDITSTDTQYF. CDR3 nucleotide sequence: TGTGCCAGCAGTATTGACATAACTAGCACAGATACGCAGTATTTT.

This clone occurred once. This chain links TRBV14 with TRBJ2-3; D remains unclear. This CDR3 is built from 12 residues. Germline CDR1 SGHDN, CDR2 FVKESK. Trimming took 4 bases from V and 0 from J, leaving 2 bases between them. The CDR3 coding sequence is TGTGCCAGCAGCCTTAGCACAGATACGCAGTATTTT. This translates into CASSLSTDTQYF. Looking up the rest from reference TRBV14 and TRBJ2-3 gives the full variable domain: EAGVTQFPSHSVIEKGQTVTLRCDPISGHDNLYWYRRVMGKEIKFLLHFVKESKQDESGMPNNRFLAERTGGTYSTLKVQPAELEDSGVYFCASSLSTDTQYFGPGTRLTVL.

This sequence joins TRBV19 and TRBJ2-7, with D unresolved. This CDR3 has 11 residues. The germline V gene encodes CDR1 LNHDA and CDR2 SQIVND (reference sequence). V lost 4 bases and J lost 6, with 7 bases in between. The CDR3 here is CASSKGSEQYF. CDR3 nucleotides: TGTGCCAGTAGTAAAGGAAGCGAGCAGTACTTC.

This clone was observed once. The CDR3 sequence is CASSFRGLESTDTQYF. CDR3 in DNA: TGTGCCAGCAGCTTCAGAGGGCTAGAGTCCACAGATACGCAGTATTTT. The chain recombines TRBV11-2 with TRBJ2-3, with D possibly matching TRBD2 (5 bases). Germline CDR1 is SGHAT and CDR2 is FQNNGV. Trimming cost V 3 bases and J 2 bases, with 15 bases left between them. CDR3 length: 16 residues.

In its sample, this clone was seen once. V gene TRBV7-9 combines with J gene TRBJ1-2; no definite D call. The CDR3 covers 15 residues. Trimming stripped 1 base from V and 3 bases from J, with 12 bases between. Germline V gene sequence: CDR1 SEHNR, CDR2 FQNEAQ (reference sequence). CDR3 in amino acids: CASSLGPGQDYGYTF. The CDR3 nucleotides are TGTGCCAGCAGCTTAGGGCCAGGCCAGGACTATGGCTACACCTTC.

The V and J genes are TRBV27 and TRBJ2-5, with 7 bases lining up with TRBD2. The CDR3 extends over 14 amino acids. CDR1 is MNHEY and CDR2 is SMNVEV in the germline V gene (reference sequence). Losses at the gene ends were 5 bases for V and 4 bases for J; bases not matched to a gene: 7. The CDR3 DNA reads TGTGCCAGCAGTCACCGGGCTAGCGGAGAGACCCAGTACTTC. As protein: CASSHRASGETQYF.

The rearrangement joins TRBV30 to TRBJ1-1, with no clear D. Germline V gene sequence: CDR1 GTSNPN, CDR2 SVGIG (reference sequence). The CDR3 extends over 11 amino acids. V was clipped by 5 bases and J by 5 bases, with 9 bases between them. Here the CDR3 DNA reads TGTGCCTGGCTGGAAGGTACTGAAGCTTTCTTT. Translated: CAWLEGTEAFF.

This chain links TRBV14 with TRBJ1-2; TRBD1 matches 8 bases. Germline CDR1 SGHDN, CDR2 FVKESK. The CDR3 runs to 15 residues. With V trimmed by 3 bases and J by 6 bases, 9 bases remained unmatched. The CDR3 DNA sequence: TGTGCCAGCAGCCACGACGTGACAGGGGCTAATGGCTACACCTTC. It translates to CASSHDVTGANGYTF. The variable domain in full, with the rest retrieved from reference TRBV14 and TRBJ1-2, is EAGVTQFPSHSVIEKGQTVTLRCDPISGHDNLYWYRRVMGKEIKFLLHFVKESKQDESGMPNNRFLAERTGGTYSTLKVQPAELEDSGVYFCASSHDVTGANGYTFGSGTRLTVV.

To note about this clone: This sample includes further DNA sequences coding for the same CDR3. The chain is built from TRBV5-8 and TRBJ2-7, with D uncertain. The CDR3 spans 13 residues. Between the trimmed V and J ends, which lost 1 base and 0 bases, there was a span of 5 bases. CDR1 and CDR2 (germline): SGHTS, YDEGEE. CDR3: CASSLWGSYEQYF. Here the CDR3 DNA reads TGTGCCAGCAGCTTGTGGGGCTCCTACGAGCAGTACTTC. Drawing the rest from reference TRBV5-8 and TRBJ2-7, the complete variable domain is EAGVTQSPTHLIKTRGQQATLRCSPISGHTSVYWYQQALGLGLQFLLWYDEGEERNRGNFPPRFSGRQFPNYSSELNVNALELEDSALYLCASSLWGSYEQYFGPGTRLTVT.

In the case of this clone: Other DNA sequences within the sample encode an identical CDR3. V gene TRBV2 combines with J gene TRBJ2-7; either TRBD1 or TRBD2 may fit D (5 bases each). V lost 8 bases, J lost 2 bases, and 10 bases lay in between. The V gene's germline CDR1 is SNHLY and CDR2 FYNNEI. This CDR3 spans 12 amino acids. The CDR3 loop is CASSGAAYEQYF. The DNA of the CDR3 is TGTGCCAGCTCCGGGGCCGCCTACGAGCAGTACTTC. Using reference TRBV2 and TRBJ2-7 for the parts outside the CDR3, the full variable domain is EPEVTQTPSHQVTQMGQEVILRCVPISNHLYFYWYRQILGQKVEFLVSFYNNEISEKSEIFDDQFSVERPDGSNFTLKIRSTKLEDSAMYFCASSGAAYEQYFGPGTRLTVT.

The chain links TRBV28 to TRBJ2-7; unclear D gene. The CDR3 covers 15 residues. Germline loops: CDR1 MDHEN, CDR2 SYDVKM. With 6 bases removed from V and 1 base from J, the gap between germline ends came to 16 bases. The CDR3 nucleotides are TGTGCCAGCAGACCCCCGGTGGCCCGATCCTACGAGCAGTACTTC. Its protein product is CASRPPVARSYEQYF.

The J gene is TRBJ2-1, the V gene TRBV9; 12 bases fit TRBD2. The germline V gene has CDR1 SGDLS and CDR2 YYNGEE. J was trimmed by 6 bases and V by 4 bases; bases with no gene match: 11. The CDR3 contains 17 residues. CDR3 protein: CASSSPTSGRSSNEQFF. In nucleotides, the CDR3 is TGTGCCAGCAGCTCACCGACTAGCGGGAGATCTAGCAATGAGCAGTTCTTC. The whole variable domain, remainder taken from reference TRBV9 and TRBJ2-1, is DSGVTQTPKHLITATGQRVTLRCSPRSGDLSVYWYQQSLDQGLQFLIQYYNGEERAKGNILERFSAQQFPDLHSELNLSSLELGDSALYFCASSSPTSGRSSNEQFFGPGTRLTVL.

The V gene is TRBV4-2, the J gene TRBJ2-7; 9 positions match TRBD2. J lost 7 bases, V lost 1 base, and 11 bases had no gene match. This CDR3 spans 16 amino acids. Germline V CDR1 and CDR2: LGHNA, YNFKEQ. This CDR3 reads CASSQVIAGGHQEQYF. Here the CDR3 DNA reads TGTGCCAGCAGCCAAGTGATCGCGGGGGGGCATCAAGAGCAGTACTTC.

The chain combines TRBV6-5 with TRBJ1-3, with D uncertain. The CDR3 extends over 15 amino acids. The germline V gene has CDR1 MNHEY and CDR2 SVGAGI. Trimming pared 0 bases from V and 4 bases from J, leaving 10 bases between. CDR3 residues: CASSYSFAGGNTIYF. The CDR3 coding sequence is TGTGCCAGCAGTTACTCCTTTGCGGGGGGAAACACCATATATTTT.